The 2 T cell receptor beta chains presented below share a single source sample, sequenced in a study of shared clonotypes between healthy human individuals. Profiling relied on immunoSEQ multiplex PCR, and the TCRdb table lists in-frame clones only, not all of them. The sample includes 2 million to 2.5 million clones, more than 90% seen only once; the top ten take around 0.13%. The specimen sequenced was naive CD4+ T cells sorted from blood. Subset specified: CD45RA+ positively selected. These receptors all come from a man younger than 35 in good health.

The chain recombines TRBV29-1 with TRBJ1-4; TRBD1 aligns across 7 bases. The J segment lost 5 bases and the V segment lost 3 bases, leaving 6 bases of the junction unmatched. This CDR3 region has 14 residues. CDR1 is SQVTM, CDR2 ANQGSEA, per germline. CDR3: CSVDVTGTNEKLFF. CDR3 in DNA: TGCAGCGTTGATGTGACAGGGACGAATGAAAAACTGTTTTTT.

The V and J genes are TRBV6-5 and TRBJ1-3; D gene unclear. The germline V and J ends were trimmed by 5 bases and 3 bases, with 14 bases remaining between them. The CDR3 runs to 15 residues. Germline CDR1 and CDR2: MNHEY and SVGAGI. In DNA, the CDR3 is TGTGCCAGCAGTCCGGACGGAGGATTTGGAAACACCATATATTTT. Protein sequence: CASSPDGGFGNTIYF.